Listed here is a single T cell receptor beta chain. The antigen is unknown. With 60 Vbeta and 13 Jbeta primers, the PCR was carried out. Generated by immunoSEQ multiplex PCR, the TCRdb table keeps only in-frame clones and is missing some. This table holds tens of thousands of clones, almost 80% found once. CDR1 and CDR2 from the germline V gene are SGHRS and YFSETQ. The CDR3 sequence is 16 residues long. V shed 4 bases, J shed 4 bases, and the junction held 8 bases outside the gene matches. This sample is part of a study of cytomegalovirus exposure and HLA in healthy donors. In the study overall: Unique TCRs from HLA-typed donors, roughly 87 million of them, were held in an early data release. Whole-study results and caveats: Later analysis showed TCR association rates varying by HLA locus, highest for DRB1 and lowest for HLA-C.

V is TRBV5-1 and J is TRBJ2-3; TRBD2 matches at 11 bases. Sequencing was done on a sample of PBMCs. The source is a female donor in good health and CMV-seronegative. Here the CDR3 DNA reads TGCGCCAGCAGCCTACAGACTAGCGGGACCCCAGATACGCAGTATTTT. It specifies CASSLQTSGTPDTQYF.